Sequencing of this T cell receptor beta chain was carried out in a study of T cells in Graves' hyperthyroidism and ophthalmopathy. TCR beta CDR3 regions were amplified from RNA transcripts. The TCR CDR3 first-round RT-PCR relied on the HTBI primer set. TCRdb itself ran the multiplex PCR reads through MiXCR, one entry per CDR3 protein. The repertoire has about 770,000 distinct CDR3 sequences, about 19% of them found once; the top ten carry over 15%. Source material for PBMCs was around 10 ml fresh peripheral blood. The clonotype comes from a woman aged 50 to 65 with Graves' hyperthyroidism that later progressed to Graves' ophthalmopathy. The material sequenced was blood.

CDR3 sequence reads: CASSISGTIYEQYF. The CDR3 bases are TGTGCCAGTAGTATCTCCGGGACAATCTACGAGCAGTACTTC. The chain couples TRBV19 to TRBJ2-7; D might be TRBD1 (6 bases). Trimming removed 3 bases at V and 3 bases at J, with 12 bases between. The CDR3 is 14 residues long. The germline gives CDR1 LNHDA, CDR2 SQIVND (reference sequence).